The 22 T cell receptor beta chains presented below share a single source sample, sequenced in a study of CD8 T cells in ankylosing spondylitis. TCRdb re-called the 5' RACE reads through MiXCR, storing one row per CDR3 protein. The data hold tens of thousands of distinct CDR3 sequences, with around 25% observed a single time. Material: blood, either unsorted or a sorted T cell fraction (not recorded which). The receptors were gathered from a male donor with ankylosing spondylitis or in good health (not recorded which).

This chain uses TRBV12-3 or TRBV12-4 with TRBJ1-5, with 12 bases fitting TRBD1. V lost 4 bases and J lost 6; bases outside the gene matches: 4. CDR3 size: 15 residues. In DNA, the CDR3 is TGTGCCAGCAGTTCGGGACAGGGGGCTGGTCAGCCCCAGCATTTT. It yields the protein CASSSGQGAGQPQHF.

This clonotype was observed at least ten times. V gene TRBV20-1 combines with J gene TRBJ2-2; the D is unclear. V was clipped by 6 bases and J by 0 bases, with 11 bases between them. CDR3 length: 14 residues. From germline, CDR1 is DFQATT and CDR2 SNEGSKA (reference sequence). CDR3 loop: CSARPGANTGELFF. CDR3 bases: TGCAGTGCAAGACCAGGAGCGAACACCGGGGAGCTGTTTTTT.

This clonotype was observed a few times. This sequence joins TRBV27 and TRBJ1-4; the match to TRBD1 covers 12 bases. V lost 5 bases to trimming and J lost 6 bases; unmatched junction nucleotides: 13. Germline V CDR1 and CDR2: MNHEY, SMNVEV (reference sequence). The CDR3 consists of 18 residues. The CDR3 nucleotides are TGTGCCAGCAGTACCTACGGGACAGGGGGCGCCCTATATGAAAAACTGTTTTTT. It yields the protein CASSTYGTGGALYEKLFF.

The chain's CDR3 is CASRLRGGRDSNQPQHF. DNA of the CDR3: TGTGCCAGCAGACTTCGGGGGGGGCGCGATAGCAATCAGCCCCAGCATTTT. The chain combines TRBV7-8 with TRBJ1-5, with a possible D match to TRBD1 (6 bases). This CDR3 is built from 17 residues. Per the germline V gene, CDR1 is SGHVS and CDR2 is FQNEAQ. V shed 6 bases and J shed 0 bases, with 18 bases lying between them. Variable domain in full (rest from reference TRBV7-8 and TRBJ1-5): GAGVSQSPRYKVAKRGQDVALRCDPISGHVSLFWYQQALGQGPEFLTYFQNEAQLDKSGLPSDRFFAERPEGSVSTLKIQRTQQEDSAVYLCASRLRGGRDSNQPQHFGDGTRLSIL.

The rearrangement uses TRBV5-6 and TRBJ2-3; D gene ambiguous. Germline V gene data show CDR1 as SGHDT and CDR2 as YYEEEE. Trimming took 4 bases from V and 0 from J, leaving 12 bases between them. The CDR3 totals 15 residues. CDR3 residues: CASSGRRASTDTQYF. CDR3 sequence (DNA): TGTGCCAGCAGCGGTCGTAGGGCCAGCACAGATACGCAGTATTTT.

This clonotype was found once. V is TRBV19 and J is TRBJ2-5; D gene unclear. The CDR3 extends over 12 amino acids. V was trimmed by 7 bases and J by 5 bases, leaving 11 bases between them. Per the germline V gene, CDR1 is LNHDA and CDR2 is SQIVND (reference sequence). CDR3 sequence: CASIPLQETQYF. CDR3 bases: TGTGCCAGTATTCCACTCCAGGAGACCCAGTACTTC.

This clonotype was seen ten or more times. V and J are TRBV28 and TRBJ2-1, with TRBD2 identical over 9 bases. The J segment lost 10 bases and the V segment lost 3 bases, leaving 7 bases of the junction unmatched. Per germline, CDR1 MDHEN and CDR2 SYDVKM. The CDR3 has 14 residues. The CDR3 reads CASSLGGGAWEQFF. Written as DNA, the CDR3 is TGTGCCAGCAGTTTGGGCGGGGGGGCATGGGAGCAGTTCTTC.

The chain carries TRBV5-5 and TRBJ1-2; D possibly corresponds to TRBD1 (6 bases). Germline CDR1 and CDR2: SGHKS and YYEKEE (reference sequence). This CDR3 spans 15 amino acids. V shed 1 base and J shed 4 bases, with 14 bases lying between them. The CDR3 here is CASSLWEARGYGYTF. The CDR3, as DNA: TGTGCCAGCAGCTTGTGGGAAGCCAGGGGCTATGGCTACACCTTC.

This clonotype has only a few counts. The J gene is TRBJ2-5, the V gene TRBV12-3 or TRBV12-4; D possibly uses TRBD1 or TRBD2 (5 bases each). The V end lost 6 bases, the J end lost 9 bases, and 17 bases lay between the germline ends. The length of the CDR3 is 13 residues. The CDR3 loop reads CASRWDGHAAQYF. The CDR3 nucleotides read TGTGCCAGCAGGTGGGACGGGCATGCGGCCCAGTACTTC.

This clonotype turned up a few times. The chain combines TRBV3-1 with TRBJ2-3, with a tentative D call TRBD2 (7 bases). The CDR3 is 16 amino acids. In germline, CDR1 is LGHDT, CDR2 YNNKEL (reference sequence). The V end lost 0 bases, the J end lost 2 bases, and 12 bases lay between the germline ends. The CDR3 is CASSQDGGGATDTQYF. As DNA, the CDR3 is TGTGCCAGCAGCCAAGATGGAGGGGGGGCCACAGATACGCAGTATTTT.

In its sample, this clonotype was seen a few times. The chain recombines TRBV7-3 with TRBJ1-2, with no clear D. CDR1 and CDR2 from the germline V gene are SGHTA and FQGTGA. The CDR3 contains 14 residues. The ends were cut back, 2 bases at V and 8 bases at J, with 15 bases in the middle. The CDR3 bases are TGTGCCAGCAGCTTAGGTGGAGAGAGCATAGGCTACACCTTC. Residues: CASSLGGESIGYTF.

The chain employs TRBV20-1 and TRBJ2-1, with TRBD2 matching over 13 bases. The CDR3 has 17 amino acids. The V segment lost 5 bases and the J segment 0 bases; nucleotides outside the gene matches: 7. The V gene's germline CDR1 is DFQATT and CDR2 SNEGSKA (reference sequence). CDR3 sequence: CSAQTSGGPYSYNEQFF. As DNA, the CDR3 is TGCAGTGCTCAGACTAGCGGGGGGCCCTACTCCTACAATGAGCAGTTCTTC.

This clonotype was counted only a few times. The rearrangement joins TRBV20-1 to TRBJ1-5, with 7 bases lining up with TRBD1. The germline V gene has CDR1 DFQATT and CDR2 SNEGSKA (reference sequence). This CDR3 has 16 residues. The J segment lost 6 bases and the V segment lost 6 bases, leaving 17 bases of the junction unmatched. The CDR3 loop reads CSAFSHTGASSQPQHF. The CDR3 bases are TGCAGTGCATTCTCCCACACAGGGGCGAGTAGTCAGCCCCAGCATTTT.

This chain joins TRBV18 and TRBJ2-4; D may be TRBD2 (5 bases). Germline V gene data show CDR1 as KGHSH and CDR2 as LQKENI. The CDR3 has 14 amino acids. Between the trimmed V and J ends, which lost 3 bases and 3 bases, there was a span of 9 bases. The CDR3 sequence is CASSPGVVKNIQYF. DNA of the CDR3: TGTGCCAGCTCACCGGGAGTGGTCAAAAACATTCAGTACTTC.

The rearrangement joins TRBV30 to TRBJ2-1; TRBD1 matches at 8 bases. CDR3 length equals 13 residues. Germline V gene data show CDR1 as GTSNPN and CDR2 as SVGIG (reference sequence). Trimming removed 1 base from V and 10 bases from J; junction bases left unmatched: 6. This CDR3 reads CAWSEETGGEQFF. CDR3 bases: TGTGCCTGGAGTGAGGAAACAGGGGGGGAGCAGTTCTTC.

The chain is built from TRBV20-1 and TRBJ2-1; 11 bases match TRBD1. V lost 6 bases to trimming and J lost 8 bases; unmatched junction nucleotides: 12. The germline V gene has CDR1 DFQATT and CDR2 SNEGSKA (reference sequence). The length of the CDR3 is 15 residues. Here the CDR3 DNA reads TGCAGTGCCGCCCCCGGACAGGGGGCTATCGATGAGCAGTTCTTC. This gives the protein CSAAPGQGAIDEQFF.

This rearrangement joins TRBV5-1 to TRBJ1-4, with 7 bases lining up with TRBD1. With 0 bases clipped from V and 1 base from J, the junction kept 3 bases outside the gene matches. The CDR3 has 16 amino acids. Germline CDR1 is SGHRS and CDR2 is YFSETQ. The CDR3 bases are TGCGCCAGCAGCTTGGCACCAGGGGGAACTAATGAAAAACTGTTTTTT. Residues: CASSLAPGGTNEKLFF.

This clonotype was seen ten or more times. V is TRBV6-1 and J is TRBJ2-1; the match to TRBD1 covers 7 bases. V shed 6 bases and J 4 bases; nucleotides not matched to a gene: 9. Per the germline V gene, CDR1 is MNHNS and CDR2 is SASEGT. This CDR3 is 15 amino acids long. CDR3 sequence reads: CASSPTGLGYNEQFF. CDR3 nucleotides: TGTGCCAGCAGCCCGACAGGGTTGGGGTACAATGAGCAGTTCTTC.

The chain uses TRBV5-8 and TRBJ2-7; a weak D match, TRBD1 (6 bases). This CDR3 has 15 amino acids. V lost 0 bases and J 6 bases, leaving 16 bases between the germline ends. CDR1 is SGHTS, CDR2 YDEGEE, per germline. The CDR3 protein is CASSLGQDSRGEQYF. The DNA of the CDR3 is TGTGCCAGCAGCTTGGGACAGGACTCTCGAGGCGAGCAGTACTTC.

This clonotype was detected only a few times. This chain uses TRBV29-1 with TRBJ1-4, with D perhaps TRBD1 (5 bases). CDR1 and CDR2 (germline): SQVTM, ANQGSEA. The CDR3 is made up of 11 amino acids. Trimming took 6 bases from V and 4 from J, leaving 6 bases between them. This CDR3 is CSVTVNEKLFF. Here the CDR3 DNA reads TGCAGCGTGACAGTTAATGAAAAACTGTTTTTT.

This clonotype has more than one count but fewer than ten. The gene calls are TRBV7-9 and TRBJ1-1, with TRBD1 matching 10 bases. The CDR3 spans 17 residues. With V trimmed by 4 bases and J by 5 bases, 13 bases remained unmatched. From germline, CDR1 is SEHNR and CDR2 FQNEAQ (reference sequence). The CDR3 bases are TGTGCCAGCAGCTCCGGACCGGGACAGGGGTTGGGGACTGAAGCTTTCTTT. This encodes CASSSGPGQGLGTEAFF.

V and J are TRBV5-5 and TRBJ1-3, with D unclear. The germline V gene has CDR1 SGHKS and CDR2 YYEKEE (reference sequence). With 1 base removed from V and 0 bases from J, the gap between germline ends came to 5 bases. The length of the CDR3 is 14 residues. DNA of the CDR3: TGTGCCAGCAGCTTGACAGACTCTGGAAACACCATATATTTT. This sequence encodes CASSLTDSGNTIYF.